This T cell receptor beta chain originates from a study of a mutant IDH1 vaccine in newly diagnosed glioma. The wider study: Vaccines were first given 4-6 weeks after radiotherapy alone, or with temozolomide cycles. Study conclusions and caveats: Pseudoprogression showed no apparent link to changes in top peripheral T cell clonotypes.

Specified time point: week 47, end of study. Every single dose of the vaccine, 300 ug of mutant IDH1 20-mer peptide, came with topical imiquimod. Sequencing was performed with immunoSEQ multiplex PCR; in TCRdb, only in-frame clones are kept and a portion is missing. Of about 36,000 clones in the sample, 65% to 80% were seen once. As to this clone: What it binds is unknown.

Looked up from germline, CDR1 is MNHNS and CDR2 is SASEGT. With 7 bases removed from V and 2 bases from J, the gap between germline ends came to 11 bases. CDR3 length: 13 residues. This TCR was sampled from a man aged 40-50 years with glioma. This chain joins TRBV6-1 and TRBJ1-1; no clear D gene. The sample consisted of PBMCs, taken from a glioma patient whose treatment included an IDH1 peptide vaccine. Here the CDR3 reads CASTRLINTEAFF. The CDR3 bases are TGTGCCAGCACCAGACTTATTAACACTGAAGCTTTCTTT.